This TCR beta chain was recovered during a study of blood T cell repertoires in COVID-19. Study background: The samples span acute and convalescent COVID-19 from the United States, Italy and Spain.

Trimming took 8 bases from V and 1 from J; bases not matched to a gene: 5. Germline lookup yields CDR1 LGHDT and CDR2 YNNKEL (reference sequence). The CDR3 consists of 14 residues. This clone was seen more than once but under ten times. Per the authors' pipeline: Reference gene primer amplification gave estimated nucleated cell counts. Produced via immunoSEQ multiplex PCR; TCRdb's table is partial and in-frame only. V, J and clone size are taken as reported in that table, and D and trimming were inferred from the DNA itself. The sample has around 20,000 clones, roughly 90% seen once; the top ten hold about 8%.

The clonotype originates from a human donor in a cohort sampled during active COVID-19. The donor label of this sample is uncertain. The V call is TRBV3-1 (or the pseudogene TRBV3-2), the J call TRBJ1-2; 9 bases match TRBD1. Sequenced material: peripheral blood. Here the CDR3 reads CASLGTGYNYGYTF. CDR3 coding DNA: TGTGCCAGCCTGGGGACAGGGTATAACTATGGCTACACCTTC.